This T cell receptor beta chain was identified during a study of T cell repertoires in cytomegalovirus infection. TCRdb re-analysed the reads in MiXCR, keeping a single row per CDR3 protein. The repertoire holds some 130,000 distinct CDR3 sequences, 8.8% seen once, with roughly a tenth in the top ten. This clonotype has only a few counts. V was shortened by 4 bases and J by 5 bases, with 14 bases between the two germline ends. The CDR3 consists of 14 residues. The germline V gene has CDR1 SEHNR and CDR2 FQNEAQ (reference sequence). Sequenced material: PBMCs. The rearrangement joins TRBV7-9 to TRBJ2-5; D is perhaps TRBD2 (6 bases). This TCR derives from a human donor in good health (CMV status not recorded). Some clones in this sample may be carry-over from other donors' samples. The chain's CDR3 is CASSSQGGGETQYF. The CDR3 DNA is TGTGCCAGCAGCTCCCAAGGCGGAGGGGAGACCCAGTACTTC.